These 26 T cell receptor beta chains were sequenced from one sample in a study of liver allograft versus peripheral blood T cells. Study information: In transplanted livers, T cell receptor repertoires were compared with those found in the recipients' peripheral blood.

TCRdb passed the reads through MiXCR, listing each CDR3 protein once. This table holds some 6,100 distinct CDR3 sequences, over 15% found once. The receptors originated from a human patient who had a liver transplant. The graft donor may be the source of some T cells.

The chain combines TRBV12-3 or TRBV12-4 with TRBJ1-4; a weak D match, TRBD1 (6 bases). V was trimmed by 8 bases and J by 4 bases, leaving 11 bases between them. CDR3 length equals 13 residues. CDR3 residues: CASGGAINEKLFF. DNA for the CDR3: TGTGCCAGCGGGGGGGCCATTAATGAAAAACTGTTTTTT.

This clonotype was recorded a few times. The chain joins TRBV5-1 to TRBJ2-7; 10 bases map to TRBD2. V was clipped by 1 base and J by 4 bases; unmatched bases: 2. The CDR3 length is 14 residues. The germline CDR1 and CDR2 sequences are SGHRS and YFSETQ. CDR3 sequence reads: CASSLTSGNYEQYF. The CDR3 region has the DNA TGCGCCAGCAGCTTGACTAGCGGGAATTACGAGCAGTACTTC.

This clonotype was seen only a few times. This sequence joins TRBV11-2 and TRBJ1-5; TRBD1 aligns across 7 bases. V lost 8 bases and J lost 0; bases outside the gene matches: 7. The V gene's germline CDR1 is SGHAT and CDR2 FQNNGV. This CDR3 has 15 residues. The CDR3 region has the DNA TGTGCCAGCTCGGAACAGGGGTATAGCAATCAGCCCCAGCATTTT. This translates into CASSEQGYSNQPQHF.

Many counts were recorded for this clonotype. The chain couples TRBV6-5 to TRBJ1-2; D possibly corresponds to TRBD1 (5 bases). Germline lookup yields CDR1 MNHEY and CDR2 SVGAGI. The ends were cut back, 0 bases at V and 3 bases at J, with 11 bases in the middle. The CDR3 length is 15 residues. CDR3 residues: CASSYSPQGYYGYTF. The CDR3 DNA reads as TGTGCCAGCAGTTACTCTCCCCAGGGTTACTATGGCTACACCTTC.

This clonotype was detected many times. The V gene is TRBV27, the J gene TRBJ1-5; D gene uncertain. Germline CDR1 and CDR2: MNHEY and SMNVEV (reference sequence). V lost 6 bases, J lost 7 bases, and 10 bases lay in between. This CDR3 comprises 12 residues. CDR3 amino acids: CASSEKDQPQHF. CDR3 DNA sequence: TGTGCCAGCAGCGAAAAGGACCAGCCCCAGCATTTT.

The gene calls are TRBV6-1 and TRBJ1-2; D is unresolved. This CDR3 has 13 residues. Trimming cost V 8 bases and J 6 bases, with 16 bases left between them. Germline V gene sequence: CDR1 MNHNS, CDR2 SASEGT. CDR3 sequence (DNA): TGTGCCAGCGAAGCGAGAGGGATCAATGGCTACACCTTC. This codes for CASEARGINGYTF.

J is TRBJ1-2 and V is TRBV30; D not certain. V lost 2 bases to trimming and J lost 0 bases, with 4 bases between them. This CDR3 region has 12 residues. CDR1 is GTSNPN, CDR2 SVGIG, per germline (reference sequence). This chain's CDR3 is CAWSRSNYGYTF. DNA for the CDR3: TGTGCCTGGAGTAGGTCTAACTATGGCTACACCTTC.

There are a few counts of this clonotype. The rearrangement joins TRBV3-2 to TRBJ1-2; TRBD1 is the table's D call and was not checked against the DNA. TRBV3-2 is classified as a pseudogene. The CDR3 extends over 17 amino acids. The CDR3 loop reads CASSYHQTGGRNYGYTF. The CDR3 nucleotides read TGTGCCAGCAGCTATCACCAGACAGGGGGCCGTAACTATGGCTACACCTTC.

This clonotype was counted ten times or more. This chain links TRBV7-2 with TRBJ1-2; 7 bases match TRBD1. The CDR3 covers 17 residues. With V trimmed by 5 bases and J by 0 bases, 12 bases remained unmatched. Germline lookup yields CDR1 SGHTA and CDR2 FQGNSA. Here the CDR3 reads CASSAQGGRDPNYGYTF. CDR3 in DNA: TGTGCCAGCAGCGCCCAGGGGGGGAGGGACCCTAACTATGGCTACACCTTC. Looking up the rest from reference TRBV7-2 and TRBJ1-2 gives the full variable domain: GAGVSQSPSNKVTEKGKDVELRCDPISGHTALYWYRQSLGQGLEFLIYFQGNSAPDKSGLPSDRFSAERTGGSVSTLTIQRTQQEDSAVYLCASSAQGGRDPNYGYTFGSGTRLTVV.

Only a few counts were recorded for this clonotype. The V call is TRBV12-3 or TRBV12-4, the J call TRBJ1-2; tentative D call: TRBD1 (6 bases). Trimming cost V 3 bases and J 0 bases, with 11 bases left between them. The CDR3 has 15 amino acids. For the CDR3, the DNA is TGTGCCAGCAGTTTTTGGGAGGGGGCTAACTATGGCTACACCTTC. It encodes CASSFWEGANYGYTF.

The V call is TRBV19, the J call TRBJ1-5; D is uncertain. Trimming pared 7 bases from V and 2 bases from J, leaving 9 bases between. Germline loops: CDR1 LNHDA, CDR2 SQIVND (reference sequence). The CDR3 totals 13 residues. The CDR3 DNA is TGTGCCAGTAAGTACGCAGGCAATCAGCCCCAGCATTTT. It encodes CASKYAGNQPQHF.

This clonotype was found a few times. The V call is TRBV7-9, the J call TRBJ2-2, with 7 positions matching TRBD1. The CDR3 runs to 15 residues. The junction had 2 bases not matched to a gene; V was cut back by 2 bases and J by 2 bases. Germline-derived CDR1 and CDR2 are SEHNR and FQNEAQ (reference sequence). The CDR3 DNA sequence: TGTGCCAGCAGCTTAAGGGGGCCCAACACCGGGGAGCTGTTTTTT. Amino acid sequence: CASSLRGPNTGELFF.

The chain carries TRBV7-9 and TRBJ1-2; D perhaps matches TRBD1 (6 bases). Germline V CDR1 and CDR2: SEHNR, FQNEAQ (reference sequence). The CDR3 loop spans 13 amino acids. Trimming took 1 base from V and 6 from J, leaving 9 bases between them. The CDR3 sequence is CASSLGGANGYTF. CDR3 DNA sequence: TGTGCCAGCAGCTTAGGGGGGGCTAATGGCTACACCTTC.

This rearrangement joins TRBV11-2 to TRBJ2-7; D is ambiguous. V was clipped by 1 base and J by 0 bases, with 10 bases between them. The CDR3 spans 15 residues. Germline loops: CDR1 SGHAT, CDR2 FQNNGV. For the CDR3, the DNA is TGTGCCAGCAGCTTAGGCCAGTGGCACTCCTACGAGCAGTACTTC. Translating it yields CASSLGQWHSYEQYF.

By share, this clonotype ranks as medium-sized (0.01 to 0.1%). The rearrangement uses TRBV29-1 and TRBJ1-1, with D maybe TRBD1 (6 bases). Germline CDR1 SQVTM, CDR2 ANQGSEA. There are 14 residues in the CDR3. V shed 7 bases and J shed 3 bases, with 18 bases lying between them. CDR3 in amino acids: CSANRAGAYTEAFF. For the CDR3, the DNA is TGCAGCGCCAATAGGGCAGGGGCCTACACTGAAGCTTTCTTT.

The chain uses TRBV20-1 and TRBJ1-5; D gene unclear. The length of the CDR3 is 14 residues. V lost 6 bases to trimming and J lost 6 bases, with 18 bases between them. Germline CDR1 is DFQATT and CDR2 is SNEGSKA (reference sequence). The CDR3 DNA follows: TGCAGTGCCGAAGGCACCTTGGCTGCTCAGCCCCAGCATTTT. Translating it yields CSAEGTLAAQPQHF.

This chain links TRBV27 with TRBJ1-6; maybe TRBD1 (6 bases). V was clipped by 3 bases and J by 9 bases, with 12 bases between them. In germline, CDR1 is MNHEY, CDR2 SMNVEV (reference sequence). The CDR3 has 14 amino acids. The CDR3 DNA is TGTGCCAGCAGTTTGGTCGGGGGGCGTTCACCCCTCCACTTT. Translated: CASSLVGGRSPLHF.

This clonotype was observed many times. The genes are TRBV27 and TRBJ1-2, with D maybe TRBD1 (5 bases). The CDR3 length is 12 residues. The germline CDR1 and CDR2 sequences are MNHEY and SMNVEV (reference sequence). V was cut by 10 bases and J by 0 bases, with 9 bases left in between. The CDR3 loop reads CATKGSNYGYTF. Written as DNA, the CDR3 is TGTGCCACCAAGGGGTCTAACTATGGCTACACCTTC.

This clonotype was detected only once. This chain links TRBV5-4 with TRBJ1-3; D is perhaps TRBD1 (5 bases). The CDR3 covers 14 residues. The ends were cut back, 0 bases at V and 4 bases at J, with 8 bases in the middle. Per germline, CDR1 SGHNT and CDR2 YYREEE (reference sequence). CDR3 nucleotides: TGTGCCAGCAGCTTGGCAGGGTCAGGAAACACCATATATTTT. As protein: CASSLAGSGNTIYF.

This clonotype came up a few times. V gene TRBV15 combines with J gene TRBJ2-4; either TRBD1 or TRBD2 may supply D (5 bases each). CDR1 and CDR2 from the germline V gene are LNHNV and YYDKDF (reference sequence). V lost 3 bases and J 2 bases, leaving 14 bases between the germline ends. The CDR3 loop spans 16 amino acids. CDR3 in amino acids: CATSSYYGTTKNIQYF. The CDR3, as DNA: TGTGCCACCAGCAGCTACTACGGGACGACCAAAAACATTCAGTACTTC.

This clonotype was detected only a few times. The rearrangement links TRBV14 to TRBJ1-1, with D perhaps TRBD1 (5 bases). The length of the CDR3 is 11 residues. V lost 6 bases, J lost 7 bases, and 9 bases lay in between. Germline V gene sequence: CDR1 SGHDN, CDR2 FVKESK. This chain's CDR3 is CASSQGGEAFF. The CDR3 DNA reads TGTGCCAGCAGTCAGGGAGGTGAAGCTTTCTTT.

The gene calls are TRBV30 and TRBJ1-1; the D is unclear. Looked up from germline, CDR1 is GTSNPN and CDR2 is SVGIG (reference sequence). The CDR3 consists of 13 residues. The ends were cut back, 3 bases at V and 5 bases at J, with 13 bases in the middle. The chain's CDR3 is CAWSRKGGTEAFF. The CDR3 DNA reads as TGTGCCTGGAGCCGCAAGGGCGGGACTGAAGCTTTCTTT.

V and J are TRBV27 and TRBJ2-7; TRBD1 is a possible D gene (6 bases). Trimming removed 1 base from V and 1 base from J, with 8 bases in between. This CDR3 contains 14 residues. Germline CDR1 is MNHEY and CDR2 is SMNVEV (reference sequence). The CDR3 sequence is CASSLWDKSYEQYF. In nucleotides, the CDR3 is TGTGCCAGCAGTTTATGGGACAAATCCTACGAGCAGTACTTC.

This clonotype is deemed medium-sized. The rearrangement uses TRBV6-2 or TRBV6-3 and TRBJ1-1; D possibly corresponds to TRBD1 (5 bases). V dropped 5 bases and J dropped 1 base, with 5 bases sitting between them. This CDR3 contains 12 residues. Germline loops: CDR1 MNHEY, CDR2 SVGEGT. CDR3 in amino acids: CASSQGNTEAFF. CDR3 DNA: TGTGCCAGCAGTCAGGGGAACACTGAAGCTTTCTTT.

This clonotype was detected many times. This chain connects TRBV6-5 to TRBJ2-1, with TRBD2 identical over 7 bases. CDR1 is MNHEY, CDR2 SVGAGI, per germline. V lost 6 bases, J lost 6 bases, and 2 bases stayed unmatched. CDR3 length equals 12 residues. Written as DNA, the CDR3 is TGTGCCAGCAGGGGGGGGGGCAATGAGCAGTTCTTC. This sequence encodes CASRGGGNEQFF.

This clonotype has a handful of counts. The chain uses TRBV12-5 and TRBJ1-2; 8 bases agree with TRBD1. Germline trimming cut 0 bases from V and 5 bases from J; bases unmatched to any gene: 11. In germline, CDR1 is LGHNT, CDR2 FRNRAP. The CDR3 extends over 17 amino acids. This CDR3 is CASGLVWGDRSGYGYTF. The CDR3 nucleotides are TGTGCTAGTGGTTTGGTATGGGGGGACAGGTCGGGGTATGGCTACACCTTC.